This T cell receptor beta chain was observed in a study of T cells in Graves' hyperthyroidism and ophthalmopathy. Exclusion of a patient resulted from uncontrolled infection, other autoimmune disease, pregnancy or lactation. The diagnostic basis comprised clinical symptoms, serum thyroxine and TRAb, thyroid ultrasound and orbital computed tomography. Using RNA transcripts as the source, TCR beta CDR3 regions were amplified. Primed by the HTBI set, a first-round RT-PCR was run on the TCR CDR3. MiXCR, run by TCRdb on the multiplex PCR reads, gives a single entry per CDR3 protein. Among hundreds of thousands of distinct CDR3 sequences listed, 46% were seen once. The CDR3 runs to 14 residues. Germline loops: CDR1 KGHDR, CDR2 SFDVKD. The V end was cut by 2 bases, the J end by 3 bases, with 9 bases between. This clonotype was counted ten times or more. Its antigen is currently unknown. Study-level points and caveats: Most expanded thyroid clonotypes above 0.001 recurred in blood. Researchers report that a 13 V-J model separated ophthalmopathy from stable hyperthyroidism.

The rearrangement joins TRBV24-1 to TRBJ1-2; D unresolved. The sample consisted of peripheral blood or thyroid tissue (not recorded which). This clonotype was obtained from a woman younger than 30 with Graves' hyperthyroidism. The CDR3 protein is CATSDSGSYYGYTF. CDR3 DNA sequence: TGTGCCACCAGTGATTCTGGCAGCTACTATGGCTACACCTTC.